The rows below give T cell receptor beta chains drawn from one sample of a study of shared clonotypes between healthy human individuals. This table comes from immunoSEQ multiplex PCR, and its TCRdb copy is limited to in-frame clones, with some not included. Of about 1.5 million clones in the sample, roughly 95% were seen once. The material sequenced was naive CD4+ T cells sorted from blood. The receptors were sampled from a man aged 30-40 years in good health. CDR3s include the opening cysteine and the closing phenylalanine or tryptophan. D genes are given only for firm matches. Expanded clones are given a class, and other clones once, few, many or no size at all.

d_call: -
j_call: TRBJ2-5
clone_size: -
v_call: TRBV7-3
cdr3_nt: TGTGCCAGCAGCCAACTAGCCCAAGAGACCCAGTACTTC
cdr3_aa: CASSQLAQETQYF

d_call: TRBD2
j_call: TRBJ2-5
clone_size: -
v_call: TRBV7-8
cdr3_nt: TGTGCCAGCAGCTTAGTAAAAGCGGGAGGCCCAGCGGGTGAGACCCAGTACTTC
cdr3_aa: CASSLVKAGGPAGETQYF

d_call: -
j_call: TRBJ1-3
clone_size: -
v_call: TRBV7-6
cdr3_nt: TGTGCCAGCAGCTTATACCCAACCCAGGGCTTCGACGCTGGAAACACCATATATTTT
cdr3_aa: CASSLYPTQGFDAGNTIYF

d_call: -
j_call: TRBJ2-7
clone_size: once
v_call: TRBV28
cdr3_nt: TGTGCCAGCAGTCAAACCCAGGGATTAAGAAGCGAGCAGTACTTC
cdr3_aa: CASSQTQGLRSEQYF

d_call: -
j_call: TRBJ2-7
clone_size: -
v_call: TRBV7-2
cdr3_nt: TGTGCCAGCAGCGGCAACTACGAGCAGTACTTC
cdr3_aa: CASSGNYEQYF

d_call: TRBD2
j_call: TRBJ2-3
clone_size: -
v_call: TRBV5-1
cdr3_nt: TGCGCCAGCAAAGCGGGAGACGGAACAGATACGCAGTATTTT
cdr3_aa: CASKAGDGTDTQYF

d_call: -
j_call: TRBJ2-1
clone_size: -
v_call: TRBV9
cdr3_nt: TGTGCCAGCAGCGTAGGGGTAATAGGCTCCTACAATGAGCAGTTCTTC
cdr3_aa: CASSVGVIGSYNEQFF

d_call: TRBD1
j_call: TRBJ1-1
clone_size: -
v_call: TRBV11-3
cdr3_nt: TGTGCCAGCAGCTTAGGGTGGAACAGGGGTACTGAAGCTTTCTTT
cdr3_aa: CASSLGWNRGTEAFF

d_call: -
j_call: TRBJ2-1
clone_size: once
v_call: TRBV10-3
cdr3_nt: TGTGCCATCAGTGAGGCCCCGTGGGTAGGGGAGAATGAGCAGTTCTTC
cdr3_aa: CAISEAPWVGENEQFF

d_call: -
j_call: TRBJ2-6
clone_size: -
v_call: TRBV28
cdr3_nt: TGTGCCAGCAGTATCGGGGTTGGGAACGTCCTGACTTTC
cdr3_aa: CASSIGVGNVLTF

d_call: -
j_call: TRBJ2-3
clone_size: -
v_call: TRBV21-1
cdr3_nt: TGTGCCAGCAGTCGGTCACAGGAGGGCCCAACGCAGTATTTT
cdr3_aa: CASSRSQEGPTQYF

d_call: TRBD1
j_call: TRBJ1-1
clone_size: -
v_call: TRBV9
cdr3_nt: TGTGCCAGCACCTCCGGGGGACAGCCGAACACTGAAGCTTTCTTT
cdr3_aa: CASTSGGQPNTEAFF

d_call: -
j_call: TRBJ2-3
clone_size: -
v_call: TRBV10-3
cdr3_nt: TGTGCCATCAGTCGGGCAGATACGCAGTATTTT
cdr3_aa: CAISRADTQYF

d_call: -
j_call: TRBJ2-2
clone_size: -
v_call: TRBV2
cdr3_nt: TGTGCCGTAAGCACCCAGCGGACGAACACCGGGGAGCTGTTTTTT
cdr3_aa: CAVSTQRTNTGELFF

d_call: TRBD1
j_call: TRBJ2-7
clone_size: -
v_call: TRBV5-1
cdr3_nt: TGCGCCAGCAGCTTATACAGGGGCGCAAGGTCCGACGAGCAGTACTTC
cdr3_aa: CASSLYRGARSDEQYF

d_call: -
j_call: TRBJ1-4
clone_size: -
v_call: TRBV19
cdr3_nt: TGTGCCAGCAACTCGGGACAAACGCTGACAAGGGCAGGAACAACTAATGAAAAACTGTTTTTT
cdr3_aa: CASNSGQTLTRAGTTNEKLFF

d_call: -
j_call: TRBJ2-1
clone_size: -
v_call: TRBV10-3
cdr3_nt: TGTGCCATCAGTGACCTCTCAGGGGAGCAGTTCTTC
cdr3_aa: CAISDLSGEQFF

d_call: -
j_call: TRBJ1-1
clone_size: -
v_call: TRBV5-4
cdr3_nt: TGTGCCAGCAGCTGGACTCTGAACACTGAAGCTTTCTTT
cdr3_aa: CASSWTLNTEAFF

d_call: -
j_call: TRBJ1-1
clone_size: -
v_call: TRBV11-3
cdr3_nt: TGTGCCAGCAGCCCGGACAAAGCTTCTGAAGCTTTCTTT
cdr3_aa: CASSPDKASEAFF

d_call: -
j_call: TRBJ2-3
clone_size: -
v_call: TRBV10-3
cdr3_nt: TGTGCCATCAGTGAGCCCGGGAACACAGATACGCAGTATTTT
cdr3_aa: CAISEPGNTDTQYF

d_call: TRBD1
j_call: TRBJ2-7
clone_size: -
v_call: TRBV6-6
cdr3_nt: TGTGCCAGCAGTTTACAGGGGGCGCGGGTTGCCGAGCAGTACTTC
cdr3_aa: CASSLQGARVAEQYF

d_call: -
j_call: TRBJ1-5
clone_size: -
v_call: TRBV27
cdr3_nt: TGTGCCAGCAGGAGTCAGGACGGTAATCAGCCCCAGCATTTT
cdr3_aa: CASRSQDGNQPQHF

d_call: -
j_call: TRBJ2-7
clone_size: -
v_call: TRBV5-1
cdr3_nt: TGCGCCAGCAGCTTCCGGGGGCAAGACGAGCAGTACTTC
cdr3_aa: CASSFRGQDEQYF

d_call: TRBD1
j_call: TRBJ2-7
clone_size: -
v_call: TRBV6-6
cdr3_nt: TGTGCCAGCAGTTCCTCAGACAGGGCCCACGAGCAGTACTTC
cdr3_aa: CASSSSDRAHEQYF

d_call: TRBD2
j_call: TRBJ2-3
clone_size: -
v_call: TRBV7-8
cdr3_nt: TGTGCCAGCAGTTCACGACTAGCGGGAGGAACAGATACGCAGTATTTT
cdr3_aa: CASSSRLAGGTDTQYF

d_call: TRBD2
j_call: TRBJ2-1
clone_size: -
v_call: TRBV6-5
cdr3_nt: TGTGCCAGCAGGGCGACTAGCGGCTCGCAGTTCTTC
cdr3_aa: CASRATSGSQFF

d_call: -
j_call: TRBJ2-7
clone_size: -
v_call: TRBV5-1
cdr3_nt: TGCGCCAGCAACCCGGTGGAGGGGTCTTACGAGCAGTACTTC
cdr3_aa: CASNPVEGSYEQYF

d_call: -
j_call: TRBJ1-5
clone_size: -
v_call: TRBV7-2
cdr3_nt: TGTGCCAGCAGCTTAGCAGGACAGCTCAATCAGCCCCAGCATTTT
cdr3_aa: CASSLAGQLNQPQHF

d_call: -
j_call: TRBJ2-2
clone_size: few
v_call: TRBV5-5
cdr3_nt: TGTGCCAGCAGCTTGGGAGGGGCTCGAACCGGGGAGCTGTTTTTT
cdr3_aa: CASSLGGARTGELFF

d_call: -
j_call: TRBJ2-7
clone_size: -
v_call: TRBV18
cdr3_nt: TGTGCCAGCTCAGTCACTAGTGACAGCTCCTACGAGCAGTACTTC
cdr3_aa: CASSVTSDSSYEQYF

d_call: TRBD1
j_call: TRBJ2-3
clone_size: -
v_call: TRBV5-1
cdr3_nt: TGCGCCAGTGAGCCGGGACAGAGAACAGATACGCAGTATTTT
cdr3_aa: CASEPGQRTDTQYF

d_call: TRBD2
j_call: TRBJ2-1
clone_size: -
v_call: TRBV29-1
cdr3_nt: TGCAGCGTGGATACTAGCGGGATCGGAAATGAGCAGTTCTTC
cdr3_aa: CSVDTSGIGNEQFF

d_call: -
j_call: TRBJ2-7
clone_size: -
v_call: TRBV6-5
cdr3_nt: TGTGCCAGCAAGGACTCTCCGGGACGGATCTACGAGCAGTACTTC
cdr3_aa: CASKDSPGRIYEQYF

d_call: -
j_call: TRBJ2-3
clone_size: -
v_call: TRBV18
cdr3_nt: TGTGCCAGCTCACGACTTCGACCGACGGGGATTGTCCCAGATACGCAGTATTTT
cdr3_aa: CASSRLRPTGIVPDTQYF

d_call: -
j_call: TRBJ2-6
clone_size: -
v_call: TRBV5-4
cdr3_nt: TGTGCCAGCAGCTTGGCCCCCACCGCAGGGGTTAGCTCTGGGGCCAACGTCCTGACTTTC
cdr3_aa: CASSLAPTAGVSSGANVLTF

d_call: -
j_call: TRBJ2-7
clone_size: -
v_call: TRBV7-6
cdr3_nt: TGTGCCAGCAGCCGATTCCAGGACTACCTTTTGTACGAGCAGTACTTC
cdr3_aa: CASSRFQDYLLYEQYF

d_call: -
j_call: TRBJ1-4
clone_size: -
v_call: TRBV25-1
cdr3_nt: TGTGCCAGCAGTCCCCCGCAGGCCTTTAATGAAAAACTGTTTTTT
cdr3_aa: CASSPPQAFNEKLFF

d_call: TRBD1
j_call: TRBJ2-7
clone_size: -
v_call: TRBV7-6
cdr3_nt: TGTGCCAGCAGCCCCAACCGGGACAGGGGCCACGAGCAGTACTTC
cdr3_aa: CASSPNRDRGHEQYF

d_call: -
j_call: TRBJ2-7
clone_size: -
v_call: TRBV18
cdr3_nt: TGTGCCAGCTCACCACTTGCTGATCCCTCCTACGAGCAGTACTTC
cdr3_aa: CASSPLADPSYEQYF

d_call: -
j_call: TRBJ2-7
clone_size: -
v_call: TRBV5-6
cdr3_nt: TGTGCCAGCAGCTTGGCCGGACACAGCTACGAGCAGTACTTC
cdr3_aa: CASSLAGHSYEQYF

d_call: -
j_call: TRBJ2-3
clone_size: -
v_call: TRBV7-3
cdr3_nt: TGTGCCAGCAGCCCCGGTAGCACAGATACGCAGTATTTT
cdr3_aa: CASSPGSTDTQYF

d_call: TRBD1
j_call: TRBJ2-3
clone_size: -
v_call: TRBV19
cdr3_nt: TGTGCCACCAATAGCCCGGGACAGGGACGGTATACGCAGTATTTT
cdr3_aa: CATNSPGQGRYTQYF

d_call: -
j_call: TRBJ1-2
clone_size: few
v_call: TRBV19
cdr3_nt: TGTGCCAGTAGTATAGTAGGCAGGGACTATGGCTACACCTTC
cdr3_aa: CASSIVGRDYGYTF

d_call: TRBD2
j_call: TRBJ2-7
clone_size: -
v_call: TRBV5-1
cdr3_nt: TGCGCCAGCAGCTGGACCGGGACTAGCGGAATGTACGAGCAGTACTTC
cdr3_aa: CASSWTGTSGMYEQYF

d_call: -
j_call: TRBJ2-7
clone_size: few
v_call: TRBV28
cdr3_nt: TGTGCCAGCGCCGGGGTGGGGCAGTACTTC
cdr3_aa: CASAGVGQYF

d_call: TRBD1
j_call: TRBJ2-3
clone_size: -
v_call: TRBV12-5
cdr3_nt: TGTGCTAGTGCCTCGGGGTTGGGGGGACCGGGACAGGGGACAGATACGCAGTATTTT
cdr3_aa: CASASGLGGPGQGTDTQYF

d_call: TRBD1
j_call: TRBJ2-6
clone_size: -
v_call: TRBV30
cdr3_nt: TGTGCACACCGGGACAGGGTGACTCTGGGGGCCAACGTCCTGACTTTC
cdr3_aa: CAHRDRVTLGANVLTF

d_call: -
j_call: TRBJ2-1
clone_size: -
v_call: TRBV29-1
cdr3_nt: TGCAGCGTTTCCTCTGGGGGACGGGGGTGGCAGCAGTTCTTC
cdr3_aa: CSVSSGGRGWQQFF

d_call: -
j_call: TRBJ1-3
clone_size: -
v_call: TRBV7-8
cdr3_nt: TGTGCCAGCAGCTTACAGGGGAGCTCTGGAAACACCATATATTTT
cdr3_aa: CASSLQGSSGNTIYF

d_call: TRBD2
j_call: TRBJ2-7
clone_size: -
v_call: TRBV7-3
cdr3_nt: TGTGCCAGCAGCCCACTAGCGGGAGGTCACGAGCAGTACTTC
cdr3_aa: CASSPLAGGHEQYF

d_call: TRBD2
j_call: TRBJ2-1
clone_size: -
v_call: TRBV2
cdr3_nt: TGTGCCAGAGAGGTTAGCGGGAGTCTAAATGAGCAGTTCTTC
cdr3_aa: CAREVSGSLNEQFF

d_call: -
j_call: TRBJ2-7
clone_size: -
v_call: TRBV29-1
cdr3_nt: TGCAGCGTTGTCAGTCCGGAAGGGGTTTGGGACGAGCAGTACTTC
cdr3_aa: CSVVSPEGVWDEQYF

d_call: -
j_call: TRBJ2-7
clone_size: -
v_call: TRBV5-1
cdr3_nt: TGCGCCAGCAGCTTGGGAGGACGGATCTACGAGCAGTACTTC
cdr3_aa: CASSLGGRIYEQYF

d_call: -
j_call: TRBJ2-7
clone_size: -
v_call: TRBV28
cdr3_nt: TGTGCCAGCACTAACTGGGCCTACGAGCAGTACTTC
cdr3_aa: CASTNWAYEQYF

d_call: -
j_call: TRBJ1-2
clone_size: -
v_call: TRBV11-3
cdr3_nt: TGTGCCAGCAGCTTGGACGGAGTAAGTGGTTACACCTTC
cdr3_aa: CASSLDGVSGYTF

d_call: -
j_call: TRBJ1-3
clone_size: -
v_call: TRBV7-2
cdr3_nt: TGTGCCAGCCTGAACAGTCGCTCTGGAAACACCATATATTTT
cdr3_aa: CASLNSRSGNTIYF

d_call: -
j_call: TRBJ2-1
clone_size: -
v_call: TRBV4-2
cdr3_nt: TGTGCCAGCAGCCAAGATCGGGTCACTTACAATGAGCAGTTCTTC
cdr3_aa: CASSQDRVTYNEQFF

d_call: -
j_call: TRBJ1-2
clone_size: -
v_call: TRBV6-5
cdr3_nt: TGTGCCAGCAGTTTGAGGAGTACGGACTACACCTTC
cdr3_aa: CASSLRSTDYTF

d_call: -
j_call: TRBJ2-5
clone_size: few
v_call: TRBV14
cdr3_nt: TGTGCCAGCAGCCAAGTCCAAGAGACCCAGTACTTC
cdr3_aa: CASSQVQETQYF